Listed below are T cell receptor beta chains from one sample, sequenced in a study of cytomegalovirus exposure and HLA in healthy donors. Method: immunoSEQ multiplex PCR; TCRdb's copy keeps in-frame clones and lacks some. Among over 85,000 clones listed, about 90% were seen once. The sequenced sample consisted of PBMCs. These receptors all come from a man aged 40-49 years in good health and CMV-seronegative. Both conserved end residues are trimmed from each CDR3. The D gene is left open where the match is weak. Only part of the rows carry a size: once, few, many, or a class if the clone is expanded.

NA,TRBV5-6,NA,ASSLGGRSYEQY
NA,TRBV4-2,NA,ASSQNREGAF
NA,TRBV11-1,NA,ASSLDRHTEAF
NA,TRBV30,TRBD1,ATNRGEKLF
NA,TRBV29-1,NA,SVEGRGADEQY
NA,TRBV5-1,NA,ASSFRDIDGYT
once,TRBV28,TRBD1,ASSSLGQGIAGELF
NA,TRBV5-4,TRBD1,ASSPGQGGLNYGYT
NA,TRBV23-1,NA,ASSRRGLSTDTQY
NA,TRBV5-4,TRBD1,ASSDPRDRATDTQY
NA,TRBV7-3,NA,ASSSGLGYGYT
NA,TRBV5-1,NA,ASSSSGGAASYGYT
NA,TRBV7-2,TRBD1,ASSESPGQGFVYT
NA,TRBV21-1,NA,ASSKEAGRAEAF
NA,TRBV19,NA,ASSPRDFGYEQY
NA,TRBV30,NA,AGGKGTNTGELF
NA,TRBV7-8,TRBD2,ASRYSAGQETQY
NA,TRBV9,TRBD2,ASSVAAGHTDTQY
NA,TRBV5-8,NA,ASSWGDNYEQY
NA,TRBV5-1,TRBD1,ASSATGGRETQY
NA,TRBV9,NA,ASSVGTEPYEQY
NA,TRBV29-1,NA,SVEPRTQY
NA,TRBV5-1,NA,ASSPIRGAIRPNNEQY
NA,TRBV7-2,NA,ATSVAGAGEDYT
NA,TRBV5-1,TRBD1,ASSPLGTGYTEAF
few,TRBV5-1,NA,ASSLNSQGYGYT